The clone carrying this T cell receptor beta chain was observed a handful of times. The data are from a study of T cells after yellow fever vaccination. TCRdb reprocessed the 5' RACE reads with MiXCR, giving one entry per CDR3 protein. The sample contains 550,000 or so distinct CDR3 sequences, over 15% of which appear only once. The V and J ends lost 11 bases and 3 bases, in that order; junction bases with no gene match: 8. CDR3 length equals 13 residues. CDR1 and CDR2 (germline): SNHLY, FYNNEI. The source material was PBMCs, sampled 15 days after the yellow fever booster vaccination. This sequence joins TRBV2 and TRBJ2-7, with 9 bases that match TRBD1. This TCR was recovered from a man in his thirties or forties who received the YFV17D yellow fever vaccine. CDR3 in amino acids: CADSRQGDYEQYF. The CDR3, as DNA: TGTGCCGACAGCCGACAGGGGGACTACGAGCAGTACTTC.